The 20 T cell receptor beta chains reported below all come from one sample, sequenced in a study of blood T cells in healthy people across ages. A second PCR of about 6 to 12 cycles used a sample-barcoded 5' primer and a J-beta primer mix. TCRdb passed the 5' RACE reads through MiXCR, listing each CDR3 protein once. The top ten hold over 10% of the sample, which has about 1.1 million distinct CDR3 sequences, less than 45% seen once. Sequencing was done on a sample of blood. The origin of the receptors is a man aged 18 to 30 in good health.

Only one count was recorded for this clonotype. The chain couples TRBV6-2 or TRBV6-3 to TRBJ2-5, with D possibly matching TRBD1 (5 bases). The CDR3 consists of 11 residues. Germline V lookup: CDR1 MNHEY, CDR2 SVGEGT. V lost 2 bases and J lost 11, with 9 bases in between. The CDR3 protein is CASSYGHEQYF. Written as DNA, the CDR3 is TGTGCCAGCAGTTACGGACATGAGCAGTACTTC.

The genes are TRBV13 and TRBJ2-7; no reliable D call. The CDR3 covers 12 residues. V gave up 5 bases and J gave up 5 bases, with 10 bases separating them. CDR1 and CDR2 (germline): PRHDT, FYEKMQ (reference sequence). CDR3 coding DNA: TGTGCCAGCAGCCCAACGCGCGACGAGCAGTACTTC. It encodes CASSPTRDEQYF.

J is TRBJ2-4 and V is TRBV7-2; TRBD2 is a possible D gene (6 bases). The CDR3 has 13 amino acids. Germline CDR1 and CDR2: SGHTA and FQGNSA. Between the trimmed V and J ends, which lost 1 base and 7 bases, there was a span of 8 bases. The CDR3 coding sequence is TGTGCCAGCAGCTTAGGGGGGGTGAACATTCAGTACTTC. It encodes CASSLGGVNIQYF.

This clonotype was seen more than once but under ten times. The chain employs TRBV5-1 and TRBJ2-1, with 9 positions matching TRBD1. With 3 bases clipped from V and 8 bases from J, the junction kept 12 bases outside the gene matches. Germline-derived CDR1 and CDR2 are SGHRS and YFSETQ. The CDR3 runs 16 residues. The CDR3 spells CASSSMGQGEWDEQFF. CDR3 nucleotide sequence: TGCGCCAGCAGCTCCATGGGACAGGGCGAGTGGGATGAGCAGTTCTTC.

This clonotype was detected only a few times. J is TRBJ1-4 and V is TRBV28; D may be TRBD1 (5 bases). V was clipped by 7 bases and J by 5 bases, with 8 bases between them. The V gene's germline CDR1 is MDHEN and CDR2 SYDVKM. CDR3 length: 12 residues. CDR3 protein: CASTRGNEKLFF. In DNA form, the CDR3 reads TGTGCCAGCACGAGGGGAAATGAAAAACTGTTTTTT.

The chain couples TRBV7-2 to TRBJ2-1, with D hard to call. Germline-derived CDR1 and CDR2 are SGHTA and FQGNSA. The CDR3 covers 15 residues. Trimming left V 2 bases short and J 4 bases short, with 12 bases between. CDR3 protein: CASSLWSREYNEQFF. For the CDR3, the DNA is TGTGCCAGCAGCTTATGGAGTAGAGAGTACAATGAGCAGTTCTTC.

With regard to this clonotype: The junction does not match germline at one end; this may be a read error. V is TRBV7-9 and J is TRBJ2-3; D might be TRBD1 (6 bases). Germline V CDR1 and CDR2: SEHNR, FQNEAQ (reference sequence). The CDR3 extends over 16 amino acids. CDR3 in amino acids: CARSPVLLGATDTQYF. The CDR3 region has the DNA TGTGCCCGCAGCCCGGTCCTTCTGGGGGCCACAGATACGCAGTATTTT.

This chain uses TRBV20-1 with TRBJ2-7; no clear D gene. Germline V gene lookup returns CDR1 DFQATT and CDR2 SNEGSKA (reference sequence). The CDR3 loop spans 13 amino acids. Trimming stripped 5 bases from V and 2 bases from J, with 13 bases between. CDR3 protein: CSAGYERTYEQYF. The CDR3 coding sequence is TGCAGTGCTGGGTACGAAAGGACCTACGAGCAGTACTTC.

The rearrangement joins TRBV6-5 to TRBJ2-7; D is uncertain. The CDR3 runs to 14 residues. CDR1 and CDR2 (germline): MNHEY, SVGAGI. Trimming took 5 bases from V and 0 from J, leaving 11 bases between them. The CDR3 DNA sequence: TGTGCCAGCAGTCGTCACCGTTACTCCTACGAGCAGTACTTC. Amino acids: CASSRHRYSYEQYF.

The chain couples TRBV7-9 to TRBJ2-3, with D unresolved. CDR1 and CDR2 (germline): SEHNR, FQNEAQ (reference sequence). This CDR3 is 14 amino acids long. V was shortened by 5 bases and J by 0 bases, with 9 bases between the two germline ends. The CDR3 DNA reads TGTGCCAGCAGCGTTAAGACTAGCACAGATACGCAGTATTTT. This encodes CASSVKTSTDTQYF.

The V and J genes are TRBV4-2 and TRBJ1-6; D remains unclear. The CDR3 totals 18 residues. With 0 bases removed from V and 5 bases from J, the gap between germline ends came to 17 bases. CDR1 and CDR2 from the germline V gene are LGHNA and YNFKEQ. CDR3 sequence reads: CASSQDRSRVWNNSPLHF. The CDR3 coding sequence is TGTGCCAGCAGCCAAGACCGGTCAAGGGTCTGGAATAATTCACCCCTCCACTTT.

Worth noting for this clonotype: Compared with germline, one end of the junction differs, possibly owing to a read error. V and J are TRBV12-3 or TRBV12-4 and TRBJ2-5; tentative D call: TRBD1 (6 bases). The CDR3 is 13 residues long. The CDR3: CTSRGPTGETQYF. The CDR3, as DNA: TGTACCAGCAGGGGACCTACTGGGGAGACCCAGTACTTC.

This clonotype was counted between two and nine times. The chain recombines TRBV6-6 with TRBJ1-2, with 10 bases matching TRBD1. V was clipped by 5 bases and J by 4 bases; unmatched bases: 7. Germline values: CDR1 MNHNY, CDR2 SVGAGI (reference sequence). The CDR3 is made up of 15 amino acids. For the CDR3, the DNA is TGTGCCAGCAGTATAGACAGGGGGCGGAGCTATGGCTACACCTTC. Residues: CASSIDRGRSYGYTF.

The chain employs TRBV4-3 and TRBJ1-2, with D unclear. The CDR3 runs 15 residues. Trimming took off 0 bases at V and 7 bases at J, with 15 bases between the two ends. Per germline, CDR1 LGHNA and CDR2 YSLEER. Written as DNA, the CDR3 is TGCGCCAGCAGCCAAGAGAGGTCTAGTAGCCGTGGCTACACCTTC. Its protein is CASSQERSSSRGYTF.

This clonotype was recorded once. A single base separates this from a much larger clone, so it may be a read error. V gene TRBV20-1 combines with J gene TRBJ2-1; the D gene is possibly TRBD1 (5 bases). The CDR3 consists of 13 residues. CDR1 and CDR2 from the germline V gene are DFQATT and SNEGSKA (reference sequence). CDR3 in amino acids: CSARVGLENGQFF. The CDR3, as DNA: TGCAGTGCTAGAGTGGGGCTAGAAAATGGGCAGTTCTTC.

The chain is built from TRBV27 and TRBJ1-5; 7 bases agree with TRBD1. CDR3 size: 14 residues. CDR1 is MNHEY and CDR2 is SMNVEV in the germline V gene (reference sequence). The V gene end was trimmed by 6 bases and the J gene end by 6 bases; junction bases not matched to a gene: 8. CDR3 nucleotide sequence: TGTGCCAGCAGCTCCGGACAGGCTGCTCAGCCCCAGCATTTT. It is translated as CASSSGQAAQPQHF.

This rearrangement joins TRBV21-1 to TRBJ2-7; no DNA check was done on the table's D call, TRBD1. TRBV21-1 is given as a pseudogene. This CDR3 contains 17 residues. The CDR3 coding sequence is TGTGCCAGCAGCAAAGCGCGATTGGGGGCAGAATACTACGAGCAGTACTTC. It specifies CASSKARLGAEYYEQYF.

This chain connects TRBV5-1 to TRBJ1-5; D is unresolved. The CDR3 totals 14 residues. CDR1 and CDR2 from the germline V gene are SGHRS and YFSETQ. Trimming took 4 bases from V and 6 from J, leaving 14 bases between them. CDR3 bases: TGCGCCAGCAGCGTTGGATACGGCGGTCAGCCCCAGCATTTT. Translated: CASSVGYGGQPQHF.

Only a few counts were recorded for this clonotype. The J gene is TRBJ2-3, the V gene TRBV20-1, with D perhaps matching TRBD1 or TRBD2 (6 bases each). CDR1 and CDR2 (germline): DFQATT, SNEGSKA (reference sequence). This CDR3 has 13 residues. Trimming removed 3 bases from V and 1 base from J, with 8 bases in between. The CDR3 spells CSASRGGTDTQYF. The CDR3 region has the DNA TGCAGTGCTAGTAGGGGGGGCACAGATACGCAGTATTTT.

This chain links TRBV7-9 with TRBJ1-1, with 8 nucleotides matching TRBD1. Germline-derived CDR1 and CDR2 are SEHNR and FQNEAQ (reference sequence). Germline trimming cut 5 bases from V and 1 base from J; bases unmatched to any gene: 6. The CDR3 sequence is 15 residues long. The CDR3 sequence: CASSRPGTGNTEAFF. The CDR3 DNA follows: TGTGCCAGCAGCCGTCCCGGGACAGGGAACACTGAAGCTTTCTTT.